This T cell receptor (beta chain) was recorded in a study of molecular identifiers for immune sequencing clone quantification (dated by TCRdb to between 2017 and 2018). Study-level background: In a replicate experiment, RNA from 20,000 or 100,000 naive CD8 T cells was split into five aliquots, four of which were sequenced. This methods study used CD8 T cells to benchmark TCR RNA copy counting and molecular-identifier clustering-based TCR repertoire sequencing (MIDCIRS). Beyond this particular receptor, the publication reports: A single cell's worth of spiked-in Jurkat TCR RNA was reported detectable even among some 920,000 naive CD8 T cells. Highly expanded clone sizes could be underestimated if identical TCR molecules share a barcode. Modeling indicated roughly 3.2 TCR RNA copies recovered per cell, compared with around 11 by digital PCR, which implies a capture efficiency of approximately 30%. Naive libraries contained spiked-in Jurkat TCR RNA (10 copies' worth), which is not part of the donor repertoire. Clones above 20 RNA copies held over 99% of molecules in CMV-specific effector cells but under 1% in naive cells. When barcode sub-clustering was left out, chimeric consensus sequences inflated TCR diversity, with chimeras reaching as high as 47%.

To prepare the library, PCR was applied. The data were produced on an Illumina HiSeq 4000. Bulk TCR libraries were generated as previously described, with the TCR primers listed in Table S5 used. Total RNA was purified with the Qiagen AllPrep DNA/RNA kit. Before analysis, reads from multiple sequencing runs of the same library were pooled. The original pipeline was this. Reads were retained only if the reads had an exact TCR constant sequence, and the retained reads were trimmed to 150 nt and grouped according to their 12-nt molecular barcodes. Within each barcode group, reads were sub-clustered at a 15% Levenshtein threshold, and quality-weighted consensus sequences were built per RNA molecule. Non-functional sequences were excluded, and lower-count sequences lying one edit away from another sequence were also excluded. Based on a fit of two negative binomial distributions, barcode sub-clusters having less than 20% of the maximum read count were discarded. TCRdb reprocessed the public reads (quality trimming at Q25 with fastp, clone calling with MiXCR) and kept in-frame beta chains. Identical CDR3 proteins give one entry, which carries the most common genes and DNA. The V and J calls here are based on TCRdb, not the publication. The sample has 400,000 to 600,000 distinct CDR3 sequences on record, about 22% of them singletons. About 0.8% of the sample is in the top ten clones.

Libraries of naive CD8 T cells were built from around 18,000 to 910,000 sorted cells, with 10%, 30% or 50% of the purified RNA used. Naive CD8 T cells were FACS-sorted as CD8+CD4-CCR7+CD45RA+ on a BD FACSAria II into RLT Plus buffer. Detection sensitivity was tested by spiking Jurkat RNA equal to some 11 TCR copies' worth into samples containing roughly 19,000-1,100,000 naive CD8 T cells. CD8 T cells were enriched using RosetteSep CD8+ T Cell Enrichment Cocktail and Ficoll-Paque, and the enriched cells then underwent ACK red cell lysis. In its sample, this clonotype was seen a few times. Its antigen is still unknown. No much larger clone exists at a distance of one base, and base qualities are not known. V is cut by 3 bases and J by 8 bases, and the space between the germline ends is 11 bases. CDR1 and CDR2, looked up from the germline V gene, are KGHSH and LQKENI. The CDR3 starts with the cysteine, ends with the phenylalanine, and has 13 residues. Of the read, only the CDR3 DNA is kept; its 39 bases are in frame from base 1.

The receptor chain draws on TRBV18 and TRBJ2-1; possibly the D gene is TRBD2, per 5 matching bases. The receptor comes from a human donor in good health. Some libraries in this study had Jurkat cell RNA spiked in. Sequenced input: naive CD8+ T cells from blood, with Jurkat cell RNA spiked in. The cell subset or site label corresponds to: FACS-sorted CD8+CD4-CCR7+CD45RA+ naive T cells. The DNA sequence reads TGTGCCAGCTCACCGTCCGGGGTTGATGAGCAGTTCTTC. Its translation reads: CASSPSGVDEQFF.